This T cell receptor (beta chain) was captured in a study of blood T cells in healthy people across ages. The authors ran a second PCR of roughly 6 to 11 cycles using a sample-barcoded 5' primer and a J-beta primer mix. Each CDR3 protein is one row after TCRdb ran MiXCR on the 5' RACE reads. The sample includes about 1,800,000 distinct CDR3 sequences, roughly 30% of them seen just once. The sample comprised blood. The TCR originated in a woman younger than 45 in good health.

CDR3 in DNA: TGCAGTGCTAGAGAACGACTCTTTTCAGATACGCAGTATTTT. Translation gives CSARERLFSDTQYF. The chain is built from TRBV20-1 and TRBJ2-3, with unresolved D. Trimming left V 0 bases short and J 4 bases short, with 11 bases between. The germline CDR1 and CDR2 sequences are DFQATT and SNEGSKA (reference sequence). CDR3 size: 14 residues.